A single TCR beta chain is shown here with its context. This clonotype was counted many times. Its antigen target is currently unknown. Base qualities were left out, and no much larger clone turns up one base away. These data originate in a study of identical twins (dated by TCRdb to the mid-2010s). With regard to the full study: To test whether fetal clonotypes persist, the study used deep sequencing on TCR alpha and beta repertoires from monozygotic twins, unrelated adults of various ages, and cord blood. To rule out contamination, replicate twin experiments were performed at different times with different library preparation protocols. The paper's findings and limits, for the study overall: Zero-insertion analyses could be partly confounded by invariant T cells such as MAIT and iNKT, though diverse VJ usage argued against such confounding for most clonotypes. Conclusions relied on cross-sectional statistical analysis, since the same donors could not be followed over many years. Abundant cord blood beta clonotypes had fewer insertions, young adult naive repertoires showed a similar but weaker trend, and memory repertoires showed no such trend. Out-of-frame TCR alpha sequences shared between twins showed an excess of low generation-probability sequences compared with coincidental sharing between unrelated individuals. In monozygotic twins, out-of-frame TCR alpha sharing was systematically underestimated by recombination models, although the models agreed with sharing between unrelated individuals. A weaker excess of twin sharing was found in beta out-of-frame sequences because the signal-to-noise ratio was lowered by fewer shared sequences.

Every donor in the study was a healthy Caucasian. Three pairs of female monozygotic twins, all aged about 18 to 29 years, were included in the twin cohort. Miltenyi CD45RO+ enrichment and human naive T-cell isolation kits were used to isolate memory (CD45RO+) and naive T cells from PBMC. The library was prepared using 5' RACE. These reads were obtained on an Illumina HiSeq 2000. Template switching introduced a universal primer binding site; the final cDNA contained a unique molecular identifier, enabling accurate counting of TCR cDNA molecules. First-strand cDNA for TCR alpha and beta chains was synthesized from specific primers in the conserved constant-segment region. To control for contamination, every cDNA library carried two barcodes: a SMART-Mk sample barcode plus Illumina barcodes. TruSeq adapter sequences along with Illumina sample barcodes were introduced in two successive PCR steps. The TCR alpha and beta cDNA libraries were sequenced on the Illumina HiSeq platform using custom primers. The authors' analysis ran thus. Unique molecular identifiers were extracted from raw reads with MiGEC, and CDR3 positions were determined with MiXCR. Recombination models were inferred per individual with the repgenHMM and IGoR tools using an EM algorithm. The tcR package in R was used for shared clonotype analysis, with sharing normalized by the product of cloneset sizes. To study raw recombination without the effects of thymic and clonal selection, out-of-frame nonproductive sequences were analyzed. Using fastp at Q25 and MiXCR, TCRdb reprocessed the public reads and kept productive beta chains. All rows with the same CDR3 protein become a single entry with the most common DNA and genes. The V and J calls, along with clone size, are taken from TCRdb and not from the paper's own processing. A total of around 300,000 distinct CDR3 sequences appear in this sample, 8% to 9% of them only once. The ten largest clones take up less than 2.5% of the sample.

The germline V gene sets CDR1 to SGHRS and CDR2 to YFSETQ. The cysteine opens and the phenylalanine closes a CDR3 of 16 amino acids. The DNA shown is the 48-base CDR3, in frame from base 1. The V end loses 4 bases and the J end loses 2 bases, and a stretch of 16 bases separates them. This sample also belongs to another study, concerning yellow fever vaccine responses in identical twins. From the second report: The T cell response to vaccination in identical twins was reported by the authors to appear partly convergent and partly personalized. The study precisely tracked vaccine-responding T cell clones in identical twins.

The chain is encoded by TRBV5-1 joined to TRBJ2-4; the D gene is perhaps TRBD1, on 6 matching bases. Material for sequencing was memory (CD45RO+) T cells sorted from blood. The cell subset or site label corresponds to: CD45RO+ enriched T cells. The receptor was isolated from a young woman in good health. The CDR3 reads as follows: CASSPPEQGPKNIQYF. The nucleotide sequence reads TGCGCCAGCAGCCCCCCGGAGCAGGGGCCCAAAAACATTCAGTACTTC.